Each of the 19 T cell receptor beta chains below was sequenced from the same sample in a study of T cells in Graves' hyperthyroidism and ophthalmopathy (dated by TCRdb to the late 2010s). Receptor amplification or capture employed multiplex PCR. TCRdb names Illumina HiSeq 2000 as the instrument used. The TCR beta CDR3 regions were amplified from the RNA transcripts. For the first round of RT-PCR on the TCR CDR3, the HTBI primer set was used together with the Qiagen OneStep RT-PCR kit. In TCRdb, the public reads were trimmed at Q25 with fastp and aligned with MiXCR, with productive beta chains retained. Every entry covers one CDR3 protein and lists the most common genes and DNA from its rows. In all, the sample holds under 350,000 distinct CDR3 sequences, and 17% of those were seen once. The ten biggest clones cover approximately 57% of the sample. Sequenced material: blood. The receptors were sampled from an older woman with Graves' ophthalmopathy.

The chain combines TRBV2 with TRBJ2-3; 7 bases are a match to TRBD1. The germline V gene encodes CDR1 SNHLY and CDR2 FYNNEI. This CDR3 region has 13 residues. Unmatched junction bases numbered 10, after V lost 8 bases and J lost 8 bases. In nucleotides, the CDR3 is TGTGCCAGCTGTCCGGACAGGATAGGTACGCAGTATTTT. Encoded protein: CASCPDRIGTQYF.

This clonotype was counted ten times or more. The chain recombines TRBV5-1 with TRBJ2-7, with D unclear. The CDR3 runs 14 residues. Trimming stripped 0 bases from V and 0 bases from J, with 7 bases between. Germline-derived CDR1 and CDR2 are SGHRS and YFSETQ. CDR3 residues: CASSLGSSSYEQYF. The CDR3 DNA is TGCGCCAGCAGCTTGGGCAGCAGCTCCTACGAGCAGTACTTC. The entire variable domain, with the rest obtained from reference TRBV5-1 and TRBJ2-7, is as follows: KAGVTQTPRYLIKTRGQQVTLSCSPISGHRSVSWYQQTPGQGLQFLFEYFSETQRNKGNFPGRFSGRQFSNSRSEMNVSTLELGDSALYLCASSLGSSSYEQYFGPGTRLTVT.

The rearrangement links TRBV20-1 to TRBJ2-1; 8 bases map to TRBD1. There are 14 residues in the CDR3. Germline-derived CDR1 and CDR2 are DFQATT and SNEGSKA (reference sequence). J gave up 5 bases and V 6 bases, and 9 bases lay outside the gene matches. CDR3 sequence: CSALDRDRNNEQFF. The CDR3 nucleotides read TGCAGTGCCCTCGATCGGGACAGGAACAATGAGCAGTTCTTC.

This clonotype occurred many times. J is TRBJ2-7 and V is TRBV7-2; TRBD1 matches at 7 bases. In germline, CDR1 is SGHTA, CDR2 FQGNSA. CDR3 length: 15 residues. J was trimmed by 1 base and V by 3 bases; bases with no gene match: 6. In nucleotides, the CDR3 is TGTGCCAGCAGCTTTTCGACAGGGCTATCCTACGAGCAGTACTTC. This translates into CASSFSTGLSYEQYF.

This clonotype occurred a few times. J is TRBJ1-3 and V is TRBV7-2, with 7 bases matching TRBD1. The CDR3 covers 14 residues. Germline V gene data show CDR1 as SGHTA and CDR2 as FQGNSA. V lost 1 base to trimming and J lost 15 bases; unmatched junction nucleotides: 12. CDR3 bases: TGTGCCAGCAGCTTAGAGGGACAGCGGATTCCGAGATATTTT. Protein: CASSLEGQRIPRYF.

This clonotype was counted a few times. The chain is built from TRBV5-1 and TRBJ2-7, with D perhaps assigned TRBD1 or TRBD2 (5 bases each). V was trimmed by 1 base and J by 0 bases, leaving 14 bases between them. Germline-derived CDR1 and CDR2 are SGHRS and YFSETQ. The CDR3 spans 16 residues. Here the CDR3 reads CASSLQGPESSYEQYF. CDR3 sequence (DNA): TGCGCCAGCAGCTTGCAGGGACCCGAAAGCTCCTACGAGCAGTACTTC.

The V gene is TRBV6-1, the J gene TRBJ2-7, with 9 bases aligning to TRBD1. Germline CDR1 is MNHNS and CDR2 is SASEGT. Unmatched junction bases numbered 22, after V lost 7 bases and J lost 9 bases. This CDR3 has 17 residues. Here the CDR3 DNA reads TGTGCCAGCACTCCAAGGAGCGGGACAGGGACTGCCAAGGGGCAGTACTTC. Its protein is CASTPRSGTGTAKGQYF.

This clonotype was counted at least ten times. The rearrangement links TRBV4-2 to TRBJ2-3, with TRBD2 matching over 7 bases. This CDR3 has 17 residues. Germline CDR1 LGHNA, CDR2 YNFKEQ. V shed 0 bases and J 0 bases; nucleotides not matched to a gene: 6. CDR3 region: CASSQDQASGSTDTQYF. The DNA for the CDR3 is TGTGCCAGCAGCCAAGATCAGGCTAGCGGCAGCACAGATACGCAGTATTTT.

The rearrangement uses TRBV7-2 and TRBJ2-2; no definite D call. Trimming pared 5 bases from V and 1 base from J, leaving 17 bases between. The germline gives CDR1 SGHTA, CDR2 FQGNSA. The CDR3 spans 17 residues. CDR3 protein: CASSPSQASLNTGELFF. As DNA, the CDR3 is TGTGCCAGCAGCCCGAGCCAGGCTTCGTTGAACACCGGGGAGCTGTTTTTT.

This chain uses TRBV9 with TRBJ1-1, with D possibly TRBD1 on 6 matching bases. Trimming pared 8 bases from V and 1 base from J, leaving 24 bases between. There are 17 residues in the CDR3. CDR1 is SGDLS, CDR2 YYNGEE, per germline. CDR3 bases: TGTGCCAGTACCCCCCCTTGGGGGGGCGCCCCGAACACTGAAGCTTTCTTT. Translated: CASTPPWGGAPNTEAFF.

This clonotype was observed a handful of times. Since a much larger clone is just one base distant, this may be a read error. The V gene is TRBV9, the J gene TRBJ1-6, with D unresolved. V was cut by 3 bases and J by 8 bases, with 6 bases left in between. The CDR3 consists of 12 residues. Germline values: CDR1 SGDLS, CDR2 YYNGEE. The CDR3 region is CASSETDSPLHF. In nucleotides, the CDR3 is TGTGCCAGCAGCGAAACGGATTCACCCCTCCACTTT.

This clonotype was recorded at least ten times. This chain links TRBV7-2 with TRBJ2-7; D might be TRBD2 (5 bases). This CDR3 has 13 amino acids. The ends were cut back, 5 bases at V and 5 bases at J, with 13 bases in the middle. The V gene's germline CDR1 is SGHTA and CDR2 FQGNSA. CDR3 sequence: CASSNRDSHEQYF. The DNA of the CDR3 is TGTGCCAGCAGCAATCGGGATTCACACGAGCAGTACTTC.

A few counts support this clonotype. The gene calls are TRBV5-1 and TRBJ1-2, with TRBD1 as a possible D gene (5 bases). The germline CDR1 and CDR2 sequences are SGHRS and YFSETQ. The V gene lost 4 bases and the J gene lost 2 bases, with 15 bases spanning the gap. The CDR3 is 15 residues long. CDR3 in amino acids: CASSKETTANYGYTF. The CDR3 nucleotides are TGCGCCAGCAGCAAGGAGACGACAGCCAACTATGGCTACACCTTC.

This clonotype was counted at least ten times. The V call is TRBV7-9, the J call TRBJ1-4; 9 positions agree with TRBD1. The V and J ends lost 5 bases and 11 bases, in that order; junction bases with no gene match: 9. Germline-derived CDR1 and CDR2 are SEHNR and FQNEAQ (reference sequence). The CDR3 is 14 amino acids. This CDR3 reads CASSPGTGIEKLFF. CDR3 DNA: TGTGCCAGCAGCCCCGGGACAGGGATCGAGAAACTGTTTTTT.

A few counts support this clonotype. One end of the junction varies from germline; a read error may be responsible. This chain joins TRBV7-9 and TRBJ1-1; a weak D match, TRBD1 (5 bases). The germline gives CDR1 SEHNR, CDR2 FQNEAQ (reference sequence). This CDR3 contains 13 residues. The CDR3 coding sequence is TGTGTCAGCAGCTGGGACGAGGTCACTGAAGCTTTCTTT. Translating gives CVSSWDEVTEAFF.

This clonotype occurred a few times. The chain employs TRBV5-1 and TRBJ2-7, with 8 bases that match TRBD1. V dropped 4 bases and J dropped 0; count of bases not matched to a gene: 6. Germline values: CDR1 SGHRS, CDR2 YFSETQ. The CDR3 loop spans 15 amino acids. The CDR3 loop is CASSDTGGFSYEQYF. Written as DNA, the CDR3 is TGCGCCAGCAGCGACACAGGGGGTTTCTCCTACGAGCAGTACTTC.

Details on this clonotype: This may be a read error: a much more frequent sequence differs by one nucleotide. Here the CDR3 reads CASSVRGFSYEQYF. The CDR3 region has the DNA TGTGCCAGCAGTGTGAGGGGCTTCTCCTACGAGCAGTACTTC. V and J are TRBV2 and TRBJ2-7; either TRBD1 or TRBD2 may fit D (5 bases each). V lost 4 bases, J lost 0 bases, and 10 bases lay in between. CDR3 length equals 14 residues. Germline CDR1 reads SNHLY; CDR2 reads FYNNEI.

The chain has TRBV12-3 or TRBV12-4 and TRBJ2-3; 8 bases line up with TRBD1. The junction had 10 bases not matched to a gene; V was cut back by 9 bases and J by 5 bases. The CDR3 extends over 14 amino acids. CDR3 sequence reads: CASRTGQGGDTQYF. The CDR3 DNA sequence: TGTGCCAGTAGAACTGGACAGGGCGGAGATACGCAGTATTTT.

The CDR3 DNA sequence: TGCAGCGTTATGGACAGGGGAAACAATTCACCCCTCCACTTT. It is translated as CSVMDRGNNSPLHF. The chain couples TRBV29-1 to TRBJ1-6; 9 nucleotides line up with TRBD1. The CDR3 has 14 residues. With V trimmed by 5 bases and J by 7 bases, 6 bases remained unmatched. From germline, CDR1 is SQVTM and CDR2 ANQGSEA.